Reported below is one T cell receptor (beta chain). These data are taken from a study of blood T cell repertoires in COVID-19. Study-wide context: Sources were T cells, B-cell-depleted T cells, or PBMCs; the material itself was cDNA or gDNA.

Assay: immunoSEQ multiplex PCR; the TCRdb copy retains only in-frame clones and omits some. The sample lists approximately 110,000 clones; approximately 69% were seen once. The CDR3 loop spans 14 amino acids. Material: peripheral blood. The chain is built from TRBV21-1 and TRBJ1-5. TRBV21-1 is listed as a pseudogene. The receptor was isolated from a man at least 80 years old with acute or convalescent COVID-19. CDR3 loop: CAGGNGARGQPQHF. The CDR3 DNA sequence: TGTGCCGGAGGGAACGGGGCCCGGGGTCAGCCCCAGCATTTT.